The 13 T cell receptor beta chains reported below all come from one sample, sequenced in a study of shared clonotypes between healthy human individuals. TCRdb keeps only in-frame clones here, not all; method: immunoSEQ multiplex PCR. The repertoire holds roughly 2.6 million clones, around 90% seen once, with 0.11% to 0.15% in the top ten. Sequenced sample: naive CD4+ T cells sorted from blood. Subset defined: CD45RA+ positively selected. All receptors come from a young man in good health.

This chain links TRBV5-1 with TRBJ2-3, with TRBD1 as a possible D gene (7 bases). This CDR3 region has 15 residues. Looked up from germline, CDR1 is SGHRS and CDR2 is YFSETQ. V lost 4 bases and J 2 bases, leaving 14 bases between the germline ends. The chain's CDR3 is CASSLGGQPTDTQYF. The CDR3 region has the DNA TGCGCCAGCAGCCTCGGGGGACAGCCCACAGATACGCAGTATTTT.

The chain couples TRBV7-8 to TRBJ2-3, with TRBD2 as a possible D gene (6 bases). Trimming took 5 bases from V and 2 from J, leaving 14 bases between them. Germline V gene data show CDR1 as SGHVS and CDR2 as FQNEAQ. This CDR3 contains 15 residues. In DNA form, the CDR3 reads TGTGCCAGCAGCCCACGGGACTCCGACACAGATACGCAGTATTTT. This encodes CASSPRDSDTDTQYF.

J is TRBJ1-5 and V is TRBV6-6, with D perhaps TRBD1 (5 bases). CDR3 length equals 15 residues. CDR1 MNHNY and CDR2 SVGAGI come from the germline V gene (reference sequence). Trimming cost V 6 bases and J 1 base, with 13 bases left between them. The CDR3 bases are TGTGCCAGCAGCCGACGGGAGGGGAGCAATCAGCCCCAGCATTTT. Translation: CASSRREGSNQPQHF.

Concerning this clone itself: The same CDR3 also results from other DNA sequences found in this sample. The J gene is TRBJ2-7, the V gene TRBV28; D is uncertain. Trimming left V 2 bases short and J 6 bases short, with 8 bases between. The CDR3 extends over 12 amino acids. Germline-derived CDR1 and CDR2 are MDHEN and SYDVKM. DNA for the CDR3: TGTGCCAGCAGTTTAGTTAAGGGCGAGCAGTACTTC. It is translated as CASSLVKGEQYF.

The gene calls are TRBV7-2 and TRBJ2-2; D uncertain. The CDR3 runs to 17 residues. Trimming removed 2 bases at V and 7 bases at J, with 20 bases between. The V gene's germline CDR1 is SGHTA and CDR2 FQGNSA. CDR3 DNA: TGTGCCAGCAGCTTAAACCGAGGTCCAGTCTTAGGCGGGGAGCTGTTTTTT. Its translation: CASSLNRGPVLGGELFF.

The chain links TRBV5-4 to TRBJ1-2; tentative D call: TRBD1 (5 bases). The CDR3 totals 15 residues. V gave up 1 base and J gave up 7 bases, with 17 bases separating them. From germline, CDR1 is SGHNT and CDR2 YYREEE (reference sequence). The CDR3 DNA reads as TGTGCCAGCAGCTTGTCGGGGGACCCTAGGGGTGGCTACACCTTC. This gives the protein CASSLSGDPRGGYTF.

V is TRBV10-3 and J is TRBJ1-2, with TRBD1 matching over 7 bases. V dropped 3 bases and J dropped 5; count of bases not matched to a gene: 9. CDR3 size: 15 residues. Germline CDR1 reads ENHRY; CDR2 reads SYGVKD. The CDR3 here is CAISDSVRGGYGYTF. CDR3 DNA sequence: TGTGCCATCAGTGACTCAGTCAGGGGGGGATATGGCTACACCTTC.

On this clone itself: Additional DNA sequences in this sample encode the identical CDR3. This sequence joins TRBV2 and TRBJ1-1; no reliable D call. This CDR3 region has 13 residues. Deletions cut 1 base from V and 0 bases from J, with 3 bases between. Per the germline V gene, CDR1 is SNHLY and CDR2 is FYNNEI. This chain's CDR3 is CASSEELNTEAFF. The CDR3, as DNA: TGTGCCAGCAGTGAAGAGTTGAACACTGAAGCTTTCTTT.

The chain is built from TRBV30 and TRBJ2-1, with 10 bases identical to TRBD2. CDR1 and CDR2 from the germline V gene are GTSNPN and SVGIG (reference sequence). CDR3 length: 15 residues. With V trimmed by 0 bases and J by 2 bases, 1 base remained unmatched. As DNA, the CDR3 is TGTGCCTGGAGTGTAAGCGGGGGGGCCTACAATGAGCAGTTCTTC. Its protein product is CAWSVSGGAYNEQFF.

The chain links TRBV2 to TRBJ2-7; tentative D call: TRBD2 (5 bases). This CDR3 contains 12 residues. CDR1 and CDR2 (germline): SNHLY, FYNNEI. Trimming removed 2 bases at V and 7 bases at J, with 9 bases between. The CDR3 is CASSEPPGEQYF. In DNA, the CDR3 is TGTGCCAGCAGTGAACCCCCGGGGGAGCAGTACTTC.

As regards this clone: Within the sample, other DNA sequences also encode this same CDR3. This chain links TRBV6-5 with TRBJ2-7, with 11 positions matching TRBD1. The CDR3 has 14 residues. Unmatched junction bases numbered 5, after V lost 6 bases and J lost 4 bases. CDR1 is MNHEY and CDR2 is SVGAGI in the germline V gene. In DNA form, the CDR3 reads TGTGCCAGCAGATCCGGGACAGGGGGTTACGAGCAGTACTTC. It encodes CASRSGTGGYEQYF.

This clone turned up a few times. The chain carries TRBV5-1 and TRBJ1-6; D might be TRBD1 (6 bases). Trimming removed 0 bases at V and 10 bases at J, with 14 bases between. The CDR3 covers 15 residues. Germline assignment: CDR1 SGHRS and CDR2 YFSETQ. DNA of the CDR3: TGCGCCAGCAGCTTGGCCGGGGTCAGGGGCTCACCCCTCCACTTT. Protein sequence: CASSLAGVRGSPLHF.

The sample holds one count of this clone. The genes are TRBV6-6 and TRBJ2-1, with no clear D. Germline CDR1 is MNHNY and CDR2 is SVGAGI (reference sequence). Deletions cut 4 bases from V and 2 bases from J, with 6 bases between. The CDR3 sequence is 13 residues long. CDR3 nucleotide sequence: TGTGCCAGCAGTTTAGGCGCCTACAATGAGCAGTTCTTC. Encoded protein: CASSLGAYNEQFF.